These 2 T cell receptor beta chains came from one sample sequenced in a study of T-cell reconstitution after alpha-beta-depleted transplantation in children. Construction of the TCRbeta library involved unique molecular identifiers. TCRdb ran MiXCR on the PCR reads and lists one entry per CDR3 protein. The data show hundreds of thousands of distinct CDR3 sequences, 15% to 20% seen once. The material was PBMCs, mostly from graft donor cells, obtained 360 days after TCRalphabeta/CD19-depleted stem cell transplant. The source is a male patient between 2 and 10 years old who had a stem cell transplant for acute lymphoblastic leukemia, so the T cells may come from the graft donor.

There are a few counts of this clonotype. V gene TRBV29-1 combines with J gene TRBJ2-3, with D possibly matching TRBD2 (5 bases). V shed 5 bases and J shed 2 bases, with 11 bases lying between them. The length of the CDR3 is 13 residues. CDR1 is SQVTM and CDR2 is ANQGSEA in the germline V gene. The CDR3 spells CSVHGKFTDTQYF. For the CDR3, the DNA is TGCAGCGTTCACGGGAAGTTCACAGATACGCAGTATTTT.

This sequence joins TRBV5-1 and TRBJ2-7; D is possibly TRBD2 (6 bases). Germline CDR1 SGHRS, CDR2 YFSETQ. With 4 bases removed from V and 3 bases from J, the gap between germline ends came to 11 bases. The CDR3 runs 13 residues. The CDR3 DNA reads TGCGCCAGCAGCGGGGACTTGATCTACGAGCAGTACTTC. This codes for CASSGDLIYEQYF.